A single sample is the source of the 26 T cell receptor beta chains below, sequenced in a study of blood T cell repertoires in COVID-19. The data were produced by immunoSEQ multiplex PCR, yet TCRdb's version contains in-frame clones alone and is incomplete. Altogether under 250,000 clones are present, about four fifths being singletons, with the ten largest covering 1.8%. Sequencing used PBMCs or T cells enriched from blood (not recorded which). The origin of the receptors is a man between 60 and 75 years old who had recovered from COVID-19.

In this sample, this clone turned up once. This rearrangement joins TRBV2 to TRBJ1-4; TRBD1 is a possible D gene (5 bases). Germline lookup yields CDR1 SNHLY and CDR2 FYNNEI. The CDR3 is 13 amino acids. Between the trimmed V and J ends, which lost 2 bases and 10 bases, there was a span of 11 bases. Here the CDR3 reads CASSEISDTKLFF. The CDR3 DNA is TGTGCCAGCAGTGAAATTTCGGACACAAAACTGTTTTTT.

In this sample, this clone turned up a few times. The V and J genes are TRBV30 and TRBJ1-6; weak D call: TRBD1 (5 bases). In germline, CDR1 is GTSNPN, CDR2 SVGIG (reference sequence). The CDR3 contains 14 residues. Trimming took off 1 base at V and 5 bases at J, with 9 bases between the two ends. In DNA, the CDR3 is TGTGCCTGGAGTGGCGGCAGGGATAATTCACCCCTCCACTTT. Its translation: CAWSGGRDNSPLHF.

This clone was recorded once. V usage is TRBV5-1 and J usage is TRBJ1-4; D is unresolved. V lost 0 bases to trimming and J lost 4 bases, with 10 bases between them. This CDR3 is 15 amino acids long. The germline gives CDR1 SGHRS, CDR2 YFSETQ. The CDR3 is CASSLDEVGNEKLFF. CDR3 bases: TGCGCCAGCAGCTTGGATGAAGTCGGTAATGAAAAACTGTTTTTT.

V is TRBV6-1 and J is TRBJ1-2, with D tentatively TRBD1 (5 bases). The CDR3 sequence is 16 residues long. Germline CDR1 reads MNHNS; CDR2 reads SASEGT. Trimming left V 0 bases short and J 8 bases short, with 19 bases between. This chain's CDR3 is CASSEAYSYRGGGYTF. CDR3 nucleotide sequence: TGTGCCAGCAGTGAAGCGTACAGCTATAGGGGAGGGGGCTACACCTTC.

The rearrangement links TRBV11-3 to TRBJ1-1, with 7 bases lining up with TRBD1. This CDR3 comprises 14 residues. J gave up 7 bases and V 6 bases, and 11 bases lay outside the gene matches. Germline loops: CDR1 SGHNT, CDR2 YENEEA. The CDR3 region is CASRKQGSTDEAFF. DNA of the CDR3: TGTGCCAGCAGGAAACAGGGGAGTACGGATGAAGCTTTCTTT.

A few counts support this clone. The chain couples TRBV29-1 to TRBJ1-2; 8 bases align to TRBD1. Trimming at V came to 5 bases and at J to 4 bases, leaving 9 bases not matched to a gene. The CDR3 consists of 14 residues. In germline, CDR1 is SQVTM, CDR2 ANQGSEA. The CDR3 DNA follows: TGCAGCGTTTTACTTGGACAGGGTGGCTATGGCTACACCTTC. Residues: CSVLLGQGGYGYTF.

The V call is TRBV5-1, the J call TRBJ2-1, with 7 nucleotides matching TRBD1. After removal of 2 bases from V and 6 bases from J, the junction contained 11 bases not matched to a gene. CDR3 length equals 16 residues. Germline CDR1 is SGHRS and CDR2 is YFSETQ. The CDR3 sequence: CASSFGGRGQLNEQFF. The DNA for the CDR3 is TGCGCCAGCAGCTTTGGAGGCCGGGGACAGCTCAATGAGCAGTTCTTC.

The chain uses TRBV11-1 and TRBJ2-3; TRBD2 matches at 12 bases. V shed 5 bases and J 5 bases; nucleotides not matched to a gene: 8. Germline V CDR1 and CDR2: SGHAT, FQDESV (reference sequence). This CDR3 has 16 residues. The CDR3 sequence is CASSVGTSGLVDTQYF. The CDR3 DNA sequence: TGTGCCAGCAGCGTGGGGACTAGCGGGTTGGTAGATACGCAGTATTTT.

CDR3 sequence: CASSAHQGNYGYTF. As DNA, the CDR3 is TGTGCCAGCAGTGCTCACCAGGGGAACTATGGCTACACCTTC. The chain links TRBV28 to TRBJ1-2; TRBD1 might be the D (6 bases). Per germline, CDR1 MDHEN and CDR2 SYDVKM. CDR3 length: 14 amino acids. V dropped 5 bases and J dropped 2 bases, with 12 bases sitting between them.

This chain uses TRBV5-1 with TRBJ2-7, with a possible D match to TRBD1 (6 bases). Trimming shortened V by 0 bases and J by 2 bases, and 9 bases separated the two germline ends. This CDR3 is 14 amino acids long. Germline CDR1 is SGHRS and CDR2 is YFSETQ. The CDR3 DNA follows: TGCGCCAGCAGCTTGGGACAGGCGGCCTACGAGCAGTACTTC. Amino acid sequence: CASSLGQAAYEQYF.

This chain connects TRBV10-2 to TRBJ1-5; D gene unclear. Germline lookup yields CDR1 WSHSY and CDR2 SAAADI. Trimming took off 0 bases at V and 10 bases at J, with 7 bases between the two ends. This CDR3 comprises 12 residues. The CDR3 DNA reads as TGCGCCAGCAGTGAGTCGTTAGCACCCCAGCATTTT. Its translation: CASSESLAPQHF.

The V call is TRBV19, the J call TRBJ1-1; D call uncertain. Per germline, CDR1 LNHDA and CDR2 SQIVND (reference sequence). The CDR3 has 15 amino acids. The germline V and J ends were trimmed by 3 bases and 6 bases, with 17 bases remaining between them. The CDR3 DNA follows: TGTGCCAGTAGTATTCGGTTTGACGGGGTTGCTGAAGCTTTCTTT. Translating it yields CASSIRFDGVAEAFF.

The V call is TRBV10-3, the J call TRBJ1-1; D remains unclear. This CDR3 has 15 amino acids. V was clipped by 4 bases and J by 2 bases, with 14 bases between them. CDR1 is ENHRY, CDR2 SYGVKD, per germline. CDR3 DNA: TGTGCCATCAGTGGATCGGGTCACACCAACACTGAAGCTTTCTTT. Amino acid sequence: CAISGSGHTNTEAFF.

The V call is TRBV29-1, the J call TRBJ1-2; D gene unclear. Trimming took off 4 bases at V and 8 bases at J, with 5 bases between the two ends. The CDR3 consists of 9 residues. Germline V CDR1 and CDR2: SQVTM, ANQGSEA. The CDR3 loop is CSVGGGYTF. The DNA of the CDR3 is TGCAGCGTTGGAGGGGGCTACACCTTC.

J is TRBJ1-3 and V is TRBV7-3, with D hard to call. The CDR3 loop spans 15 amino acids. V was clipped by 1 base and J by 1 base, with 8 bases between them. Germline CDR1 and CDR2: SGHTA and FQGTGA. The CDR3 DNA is TGTGCCAGCAGCTTAAATGGGAGATCTGGAAACACCATATATTTT. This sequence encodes CASSLNGRSGNTIYF.

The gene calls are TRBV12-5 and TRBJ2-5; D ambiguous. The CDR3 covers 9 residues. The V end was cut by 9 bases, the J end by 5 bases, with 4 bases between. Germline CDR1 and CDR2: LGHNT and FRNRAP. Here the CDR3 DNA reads TGTGCTAGACGGGAGACCCAGTACTTC. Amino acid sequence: CARRETQYF.

The CDR3 spells CSASRELNTEAFF. Here the CDR3 DNA reads TGCAGTGCTAGTCGTGAGTTGAACACTGAAGCTTTCTTT. The J gene is TRBJ1-1, the V gene TRBV20-1; no firm D call. Looked up from germline, CDR1 is DFQATT and CDR2 is SNEGSKA (reference sequence). Trimming pared 3 bases from V and 0 bases from J, leaving 8 bases between. The CDR3 has 13 residues.

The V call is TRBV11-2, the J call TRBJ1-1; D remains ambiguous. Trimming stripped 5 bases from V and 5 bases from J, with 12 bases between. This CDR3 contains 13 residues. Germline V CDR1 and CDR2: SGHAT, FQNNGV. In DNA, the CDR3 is TGTGCCAGCAGCGCCGACATGTCGACTGAAGCTTTCTTT. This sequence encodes CASSADMSTEAFF.

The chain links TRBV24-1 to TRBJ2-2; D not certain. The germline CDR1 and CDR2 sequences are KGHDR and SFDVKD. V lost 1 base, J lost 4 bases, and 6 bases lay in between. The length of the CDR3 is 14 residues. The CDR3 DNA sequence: TGTGCCACCAGTGATTTTGCTAGCACCGGGGAGCTGTTTTTT. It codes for CATSDFASTGELFF.

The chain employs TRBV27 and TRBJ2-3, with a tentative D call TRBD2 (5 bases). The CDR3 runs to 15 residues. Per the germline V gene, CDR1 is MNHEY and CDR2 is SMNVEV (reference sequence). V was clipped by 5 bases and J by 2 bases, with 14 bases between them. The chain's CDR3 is CASSTSGMYTDTQYF. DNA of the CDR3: TGTGCCAGCAGTACATCCGGGATGTACACAGATACGCAGTATTTT.

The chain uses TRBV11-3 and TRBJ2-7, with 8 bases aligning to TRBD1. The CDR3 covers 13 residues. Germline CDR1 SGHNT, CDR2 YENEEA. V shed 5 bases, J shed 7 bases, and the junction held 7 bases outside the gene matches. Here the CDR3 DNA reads TGTGCCAGCAGCCCGGGACAGGCCGGGGAGCAGTACTTC. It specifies CASSPGQAGEQYF.

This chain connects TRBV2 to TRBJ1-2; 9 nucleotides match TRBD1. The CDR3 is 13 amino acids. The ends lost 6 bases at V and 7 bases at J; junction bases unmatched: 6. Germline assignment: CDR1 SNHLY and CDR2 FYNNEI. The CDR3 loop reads CASRRTGEVGYTF. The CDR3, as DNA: TGTGCCAGCAGACGGACAGGGGAGGTTGGCTACACCTTC.

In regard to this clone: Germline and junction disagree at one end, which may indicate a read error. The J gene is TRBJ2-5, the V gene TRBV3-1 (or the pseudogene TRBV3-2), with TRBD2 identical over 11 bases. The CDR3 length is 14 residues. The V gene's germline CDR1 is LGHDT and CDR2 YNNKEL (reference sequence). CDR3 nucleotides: TGTGCCAGCACCCAACTAGCGGGGGAAGAGACCCAGTACTTC. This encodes CASTQLAGEETQYF.

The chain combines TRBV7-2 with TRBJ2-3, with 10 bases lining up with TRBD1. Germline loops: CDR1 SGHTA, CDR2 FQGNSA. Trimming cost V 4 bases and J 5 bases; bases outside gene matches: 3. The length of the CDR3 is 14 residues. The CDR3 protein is CASSSGQGLDTQYF. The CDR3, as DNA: TGTGCCAGCAGCTCGGGACAGGGGTTAGATACGCAGTATTTT.

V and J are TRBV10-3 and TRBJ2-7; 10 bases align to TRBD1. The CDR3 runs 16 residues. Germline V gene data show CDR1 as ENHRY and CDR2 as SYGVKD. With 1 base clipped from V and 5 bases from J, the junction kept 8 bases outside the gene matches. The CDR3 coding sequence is TGTGCCATCAGTGAGTGGGGACAGGGGTTTGGGGACGAGCAGTACTTC. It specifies CAISEWGQGFGDEQYF.

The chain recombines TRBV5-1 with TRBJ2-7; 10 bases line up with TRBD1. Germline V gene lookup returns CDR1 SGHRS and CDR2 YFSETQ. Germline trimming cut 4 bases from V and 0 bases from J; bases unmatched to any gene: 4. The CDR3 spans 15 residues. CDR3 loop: CASSPGTGDSYEQYF. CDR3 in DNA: TGCGCCAGCAGCCCCGGGACAGGGGACTCCTACGAGCAGTACTTC.